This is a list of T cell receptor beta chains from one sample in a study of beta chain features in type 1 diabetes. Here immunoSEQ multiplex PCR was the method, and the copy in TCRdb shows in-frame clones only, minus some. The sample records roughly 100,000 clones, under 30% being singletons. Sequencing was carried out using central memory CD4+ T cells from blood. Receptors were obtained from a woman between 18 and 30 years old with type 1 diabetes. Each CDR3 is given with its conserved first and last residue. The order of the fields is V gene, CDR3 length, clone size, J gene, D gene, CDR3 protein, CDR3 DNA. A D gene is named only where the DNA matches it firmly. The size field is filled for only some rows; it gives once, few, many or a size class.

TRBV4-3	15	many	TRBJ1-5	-	CASSQVAFGNQPQHF	TGCGCCAGCAGCCAAGTTGCGTTCGGCAATCAGCCCCAGCATTTT
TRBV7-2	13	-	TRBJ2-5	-	CASSPGMQETQYF	TGTGCCAGCAGCCCCGGGATGCAAGAGACCCAGTACTTC
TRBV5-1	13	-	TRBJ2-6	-	CASMASGANVLTF	TGCGCCAGCATGGCCTCTGGGGCCAACGTCCTGACTTTC
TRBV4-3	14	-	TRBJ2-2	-	CASSQEASTGELFF	TGCGCCAGCAGCCAAGAAGCTAGCACCGGGGAGCTGTTTTTT
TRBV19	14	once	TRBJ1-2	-	CASSINRRVYGYTF	TGTGCCAGTAGTATTAATCGCAGGGTCTATGGCTACACCTTC
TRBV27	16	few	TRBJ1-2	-	CASSLRRGGAQGGYTF	TGTGCCAGCAGTTTACGTCGGGGGGGGGCGCAAGGTGGCTACACCTTC
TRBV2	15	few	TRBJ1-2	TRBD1	CASSVDRGLSYGYTF	TGTGCCAGCAGTGTTGACAGGGGGCTCTCCTATGGCTACACCTTC
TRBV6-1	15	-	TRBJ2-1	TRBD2	CASSGGLAGMNEQFF	TGTGCCAGCAGTGGGGGACTAGCGGGAATGAATGAGCAGTTCTTC
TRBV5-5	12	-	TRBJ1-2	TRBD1	CASSRDRDGYTF	TGTGCCAGCAGCCGGGACAGGGATGGCTACACCTTC
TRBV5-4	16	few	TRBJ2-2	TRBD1	CASSSGQGRGTGELFF	TGTGCCAGCAGCTCTGGACAGGGGCGAGGGACCGGGGAGCTGTTTTTT
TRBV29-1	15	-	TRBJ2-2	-	CSVQRDTRNTGELFF	TGCAGCGTCCAGAGGGACACCCGAAACACCGGGGAGCTGTTTTTT
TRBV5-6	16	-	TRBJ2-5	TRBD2	CASTPSESGSLETQYF	TGTGCCAGCACCCCATCAGAAAGCGGGAGCCTGGAGACCCAGTACTTC
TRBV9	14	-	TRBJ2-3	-	CASSASLGTDTQYF	TGTGCCAGCAGCGCGTCCCTAGGAACAGATACGCAGTATTTT
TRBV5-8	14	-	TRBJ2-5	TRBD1	CASSWGQLQETQYF	TGTGCCAGCAGCTGGGGACAGCTCCAAGAGACCCAGTACTTC
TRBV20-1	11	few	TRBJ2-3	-	CSASREDTQYF	TGCAGTGCCTCAAGAGAGGATACGCAGTATTTT
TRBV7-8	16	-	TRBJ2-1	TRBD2	CASSLSRLAVYNEQFF	TGTGCCAGCAGCTTATCTCGACTAGCCGTCTACAATGAGCAGTTCTTC
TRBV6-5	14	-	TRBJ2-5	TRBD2	CASTLSGREETQYF	TGTGCCAGCACCCTAAGCGGGAGGGAAGAGACCCAGTACTTC
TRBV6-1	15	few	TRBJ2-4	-	CASSDGTIAKNIQYF	TGTGCCAGCAGTGATGGGACAATAGCCAAAAACATTCAGTACTTC
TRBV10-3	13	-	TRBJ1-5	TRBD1	CAIRGTVGQPQHF	TGTGCCATCAGGGGGACAGTTGGTCAGCCCCAGCATTTT
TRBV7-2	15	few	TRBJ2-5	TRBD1	CASSLAGTGQETQYF	TGTGCCAGCAGCTTAGCTGGGACAGGACAAGAGACCCAGTACTTC
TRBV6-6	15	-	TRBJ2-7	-	CASSPQADGVYEQYF	TGTGCCAGCAGTCCCCAAGCCGACGGAGTCTACGAGCAGTACTTC
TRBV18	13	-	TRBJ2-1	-	CASSPGINNEQFF	TGTGCCAGCTCACCCGGGATAAACAATGAGCAGTTCTTC
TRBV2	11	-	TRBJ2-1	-	CASSPYNEQFF	TGTGCCAGCAGCCCATACAATGAGCAGTTCTTC
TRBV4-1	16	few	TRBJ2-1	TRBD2	CASSQGRTSGDNEQFF	TGCGCCAGCAGCCAAGGTAGGACTAGCGGGGACAATGAGCAGTTCTTC
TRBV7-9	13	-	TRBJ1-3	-	CASSGQSGNTIYF	TGTGCCAGCAGCGGACAATCTGGAAACACCATATATTTT
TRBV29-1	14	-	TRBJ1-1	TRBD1	CSVEGDGEGAGAFF	TGCAGCGTTGAAGGTGACGGCGAGGGGGCAGGGGCTTTCTTT
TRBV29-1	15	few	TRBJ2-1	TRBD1	CSVEGDRGGYNEQFF	TGCAGCGTCGAGGGGGACAGGGGTGGATACAATGAGCAGTTCTTC
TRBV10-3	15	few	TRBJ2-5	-	CAISESRVPQETQYF	TGTGCCATCAGTGAGTCGAGGGTACCTCAAGAGACCCAGTACTTC
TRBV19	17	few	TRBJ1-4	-	CASTPQSPGEINEKLFF	TGTGCCAGTACCCCCCAAAGTCCGGGTGAGATCAATGAAAAACTGTTTTTT
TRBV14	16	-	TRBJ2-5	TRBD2	CASSRSGGQARETQYF	TGTGCCAGCAGCCGAAGCGGGGGGCAGGCCAGGGAGACCCAGTACTTC
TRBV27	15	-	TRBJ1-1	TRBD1	CASSVRTGGRTEAFF	TGTGCCAGCAGTGTGCGGACAGGGGGAAGGACTGAAGCTTTCTTT
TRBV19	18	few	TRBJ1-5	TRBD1	CASSIIPMDRGRNQPQHF	TGTGCCAGTAGTATAATTCCCATGGACAGGGGGCGAAATCAGCCCCAGCATTTT
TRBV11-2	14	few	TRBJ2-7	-	CASSESGRFYEQYF	TGTGCCAGCAGTGAGTCAGGGAGGTTCTACGAGCAGTACTTC
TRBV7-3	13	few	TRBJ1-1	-	CASSTGFATEAFF	TGTGCCAGCAGCACAGGGTTTGCCACTGAAGCTTTCTTT
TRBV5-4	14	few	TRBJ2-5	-	CASSQRSGWETQYF	TGTGCCAGCAGCCAACGTAGCGGCTGGGAGACCCAGTACTTC
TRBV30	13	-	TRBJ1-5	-	CAWGRNGNQPQHF	TGTGCCTGGGGCCGCAATGGCAATCAGCCCCAGCATTTT
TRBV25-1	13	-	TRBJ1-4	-	CASAWTANEKLFF	TGTGCCAGCGCCTGGACAGCTAATGAAAAACTGTTTTTT
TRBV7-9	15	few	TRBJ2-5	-	CASSFPGMGQETQYF	TGTGCCAGCAGCTTCCCCGGGATGGGGCAAGAGACCCAGTACTTC
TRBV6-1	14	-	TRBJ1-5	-	CASSEQQGPQPQHF	TGTGCCAGCAGTGAACAGCAGGGCCCACAGCCCCAGCATTTT
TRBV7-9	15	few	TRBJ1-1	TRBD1	CASSSGGQTNTEAFF	TGTGCCAGCAGCTCCGGGGGACAGACGAACACTGAAGCTTTCTTT
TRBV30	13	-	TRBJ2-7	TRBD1	CAWSRGQGYEQYF	TGTGCCTGGAGCCGGGGACAGGGCTACGAGCAGTACTTC
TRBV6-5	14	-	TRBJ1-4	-	CASSYEAVNEKLFF	TGTGCCAGCAGTTACGAGGCGGTTAATGAAAAACTGTTTTTT
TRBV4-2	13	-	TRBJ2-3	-	CASSQALGGEQYF	TGTGCCAGCAGCCAAGCATTGGGGGGAGAGCAGTATTTT
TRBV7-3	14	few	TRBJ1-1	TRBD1	CASSVTGGNTEAFF	TGTGCCAGCAGCGTCACAGGGGGGAACACTGAAGCTTTCTTT
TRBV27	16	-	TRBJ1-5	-	CASRRGGGVGNQPQHF	TGTGCCAGCCGTCGCGGGGGCGGGGTCGGCAATCAGCCCCAGCATTTT
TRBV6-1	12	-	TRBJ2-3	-	CASNLERITQYF	TGTGCCAGCAATTTAGAGCGGATAACGCAGTATTTT
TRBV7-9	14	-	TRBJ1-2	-	CASSLTSGNYGYTF	TGTGCCAGCAGCTTAACGTCGGGGAACTATGGCTACACCTTC
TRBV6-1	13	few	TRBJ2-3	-	CASRADGTDTQYF	TGTGCCAGCAGAGCGGACGGCACAGATACGCAGTATTTT
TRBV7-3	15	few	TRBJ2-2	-	CASSLVPGNTGELFF	TGTGCCAGCAGCTTAGTCCCGGGTAACACCGGGGAGCTGTTTTTT